This is a list of T cell receptor beta chains from one sample in a study of patients and donors after allogeneic stem cell transplantation. TCRdb reprocessed the RT-PCR reads via MiXCR and lists one record per CDR3 protein. The repertoire holds over 400,000 distinct CDR3 sequences, 16% seen once, with over 6% in the top ten. Sample: blood, either unsorted or a sorted T cell fraction (not recorded which). All receptors derive from a human donor who was either an allogeneic HSCT recipient or a stem cell or donor lymphocyte infusion donor (not recorded which). It is not recorded whose cells these are; they may come from a transplant donor. Each CDR3 is given with its conserved first and last residue. Fields, in order: J gene, clone size, D gene, V gene, CDR3 protein, CDR3 DNA. A D gene is named only where the DNA matches it firmly. Clone size is not always given. Where it is, it says once, few, many or a class for expanded clones.

J: TRBJ2-5
size: few
D: TRBD2
V: TRBV6-1
CDR3: CASTKGLAGETQYF
DNA: TGTGCCAGCACGAAGGGACTAGCGGGAGAGACCCAGTACTTC

J: TRBJ1-5
size: few
D: -
V: TRBV4-3
CDR3: CASSQEPGDNQPQHF
DNA: TGCGCCAGCAGCCAAGAACCGGGAGACAATCAGCCCCAGCATTTT

J: TRBJ2-1
size: many
D: TRBD1
V: TRBV27
CDR3: CASSLSTGGRNEQFF
DNA: TGTGCCAGCAGCCTCTCGACAGGGGGCAGGAATGAGCAGTTCTTC

J: TRBJ1-1
size: -
D: -
V: TRBV6-1
CDR3: CASSEGGHQAFF
DNA: TGTGCCAGCAGTGAAGGGGGGCATCAGGCTTTCTTT

J: TRBJ2-2
size: few
D: -
V: TRBV11-3
CDR3: CASSPSRAGTGELFF
DNA: TGTGCCAGCAGCCCCTCCAGGGCCGGCACCGGGGAGCTGTTTTTT

J: TRBJ1-3
size: few
D: TRBD1
V: TRBV25-1
CDR3: CASSAKQGVGNTIYF
DNA: TGTGCCAGCAGTGCCAAACAGGGGGTAGGAAACACCATATATTTT

J: TRBJ2-3
size: -
D: -
V: TRBV6-1
CDR3: CASSEQFTDTQYF
DNA: TGTGCCAGCAGTGAACAGTTCACAGATACGCAGTATTTT

J: TRBJ2-3
size: few
D: TRBD1
V: TRBV6-2/TRBV6-3
CDR3: CASSYGQGTTDTQYF
DNA: TGTGCCAGCAGTTACGGACAGGGCACCACAGATACGCAGTATTTT

J: TRBJ1-5
size: -
D: -
V: TRBV5-5
CDR3: CASSLVPAHSNQPQHF
DNA: TGTGCCAGCAGCTTGGTACCAGCCCATAGCAATCAGCCCCAGCATTTT

J: TRBJ1-1
size: -
D: -
V: TRBV3-1
CDR3: CASSLGSHTEAFF
DNA: TGTGCCAGCAGCCTCGGCAGCCACACTGAAGCTTTCTTT

J: TRBJ1-2
size: once
D: -
V: TRBV19
CDR3: CASSIGRSDYGYTF
DNA: TGTGCCAGTAGTATAGGCCGGAGCGACTATGGCTACACCTTC

J: TRBJ1-2
size: few
D: TRBD1
V: TRBV6-1
CDR3: CASSDTGTGRSYGYTF
DNA: TGTGCCAGCAGTGACACCGGGACAGGGCGGTCTTATGGCTACACCTTC

J: TRBJ1-5
size: many
D: TRBD1
V: TRBV12-3/TRBV12-4
CDR3: CASSRDRGRDQPQHF
DNA: TGTGCCAGCAGTCGCGACAGGGGTAGGGATCAGCCCCAGCATTTT

J: TRBJ2-7
size: -
D: TRBD2
V: TRBV6-5
CDR3: CASSYDRLAGAIHEQYF
DNA: TGTGCCAGCAGTTACGATAGACTAGCGGGAGCCATCCACGAGCAGTACTTC

J: TRBJ1-1
size: many
D: TRBD1
V: TRBV5-1
CDR3: CASSAGTGVVPEAFF
DNA: TGCGCCAGCAGCGCCGGGACAGGGGTGGTACCTGAAGCTTTCTTT

J: TRBJ2-2
size: -
D: TRBD2
V: TRBV5-1
CDR3: CASSLSGSRTGELFF
DNA: TGCGCCAGCAGTCTTAGCGGGAGCCGAACCGGGGAGCTGTTTTTT

J: TRBJ2-3
size: -
D: -
V: TRBV5-1
CDR3: CASSWREGTDTQYF
DNA: TGCGCCAGCAGCTGGAGGGAGGGCACAGATACGCAGTATTTT

J: TRBJ1-2
size: many
D: -
V: TRBV12-3/TRBV12-4
CDR3: CASSGKRLYGYTF
DNA: TGTGCCAGCAGTGGGAAAAGGCTCTATGGCTACACCTTC

J: TRBJ2-5
size: -
D: -
V: TRBV27
CDR3: CASSPHLQDKEETQYF
DNA: TGTGCCAGCAGTCCGCACCTGCAGGACAAAGAAGAGACCCAGTACTTC

J: TRBJ2-5
size: few
D: TRBD2
V: TRBV6-1
CDR3: CASRGTSVSETQYF
DNA: TGTGCCAGCAGGGGGACTAGCGTTTCGGAGACCCAGTACTTC

J: TRBJ2-1
size: many
D: TRBD2
V: TRBV4-1
CDR3: CASSQERGGSSYNEQFF
DNA: TGCGCCAGCAGCCAAGAAAGGGGAGGGAGCTCCTACAATGAGCAGTTCTTC

J: TRBJ2-7
size: -
D: TRBD2
V: TRBV29-1
CDR3: CSVEVRPGGGVRHEQYF
DNA: TGCAGCGTTGAAGTTCGCCCGGGCGGGGGAGTGCGGCACGAGCAGTACTTC

J: TRBJ2-4
size: -
D: -
V: TRBV4-3
CDR3: CASSQTPGVDKNIQYF
DNA: TGCGCCAGCAGCCAAACGCCAGGGGTTGACAAAAACATTCAGTACTTC

J: TRBJ1-2
size: -
D: -
V: TRBV20-1
CDR3: CSANGPSSYGYTF
DNA: TGCAGTGCCAACGGACCATCAAGCTATGGCTACACCTTC

J: TRBJ1-1
size: -
D: TRBD1
V: TRBV5-1
CDR3: CASSPTGTGLRAFF
DNA: TGCGCCAGCAGCCCGACCGGGACAGGGTTGCGAGCTTTCTTT

J: TRBJ2-1
size: few
D: TRBD2
V: TRBV6-5
CDR3: CASSLLAGVHLAYNEQFF
DNA: TGTGCCAGCAGCTTACTAGCGGGGGTCCACCTAGCCTACAATGAGCAGTTCTTC

J: TRBJ2-7
size: many
D: TRBD1
V: TRBV2
CDR3: CASSGQGVSYEQYF
DNA: TGTGCCAGCAGTGGACAGGGGGTCTCCTACGAGCAGTACTTC

J: TRBJ2-1
size: many
D: TRBD2
V: TRBV11-1
CDR3: CASSGTSGGSSYNEQFF
DNA: TGTGCCAGCAGCGGAACTAGCGGGGGGAGCTCCTACAATGAGCAGTTCTTC

J: TRBJ1-1
size: -
D: -
V: TRBV2
CDR3: CASSDGRTEAFF
DNA: TGTGCCAGCAGTGACGGCAGGACTGAAGCTTTCTTT

J: TRBJ2-4
size: few
D: -
V: TRBV6-1
CDR3: CASSLRKGAGKNIQYF
DNA: TGTGCCAGCAGTCTAAGGAAGGGTGCGGGCAAAAACATTCAGTACTTC

J: TRBJ2-1
size: -
D: -
V: TRBV4-2
CDR3: CASSRRLVATADNNEQFF
DNA: TGTGCCAGCAGCCGCCGGCTGGTAGCAACCGCCGATAACAATGAGCAGTTCTTC

J: TRBJ2-5
size: -
D: -
V: TRBV24-1
CDR3: CATSDFETQYF
DNA: TGTGCCACCAGTGATTTCGAGACCCAGTACTTC

J: TRBJ2-2
size: -
D: -
V: TRBV11-3
CDR3: CASSLVAGSWTGELFF
DNA: TGTGCCAGCAGCTTAGTGGCAGGGAGTTGGACCGGGGAGCTGTTTTTT

J: TRBJ2-1
size: -
D: TRBD1
V: TRBV18
CDR3: CASSPPGQGNNEQFF
DNA: TGTGCCAGCTCACCACCGGGACAGGGAAACAATGAGCAGTTCTTC

J: TRBJ2-3
size: few
D: -
V: TRBV2
CDR3: CASSDLGLRTDTQYF
DNA: TGTGCCAGCAGTGACCTAGGGCTCCGCACAGATACGCAGTATTTT

J: TRBJ1-1
size: few
D: -
V: TRBV29-1
CDR3: CSAKLQGVGEAFF
DNA: TGCAGCGCAAAACTACAGGGCGTCGGTGAAGCTTTCTTT

J: TRBJ2-2
size: few
D: TRBD2
V: TRBV3-1
CDR3: CASSQAGLAGGVNTGELFF
DNA: TGTGCCAGCAGCCAAGCTGGACTAGCGGGCGGAGTTAACACCGGGGAGCTGTTTTTT

J: TRBJ2-2
size: -
D: -
V: TRBV28
CDR3: CASSAQFGRPGELFF
DNA: TGTGCCAGCAGCGCCCAGTTTGGGAGACCAGGGGAGCTGTTTTTT

J: TRBJ2-3
size: many
D: -
V: TRBV2
CDR3: CASSGNTDTQYF
DNA: TGTGCCAGCAGCGGGAACACAGATACGCAGTATTTT

J: TRBJ1-1
size: few
D: -
V: TRBV20-1
CDR3: CSARWTEAFF
DNA: TGCAGTGCTCGATGGACTGAAGCTTTCTTT

J: TRBJ2-3
size: -
D: TRBD2
V: TRBV12-3/TRBV12-4
CDR3: CASSSGTSGTHFTDTQYF
DNA: TGTGCCAGCAGTTCCGGGACTAGCGGTACCCATTTCACAGATACGCAGTATTTT

J: TRBJ2-5
size: -
D: TRBD1
V: TRBV15
CDR3: CATRTGFQETQYF
DNA: TGTGCCACCAGGACAGGGTTCCAAGAGACCCAGTACTTC

J: TRBJ2-2
size: -
D: TRBD1
V: TRBV3-1
CDR3: CASSQDRDRKNTGELFF
DNA: TGTGCCAGCAGCCAAGACCGGGACAGGAAGAACACCGGGGAGCTGTTTTTT

J: TRBJ2-3
size: few
D: -
V: TRBV12-3/TRBV12-4
CDR3: CASTPRRLVGGTDTQYF
DNA: TGTGCCAGCACCCCGCGGAGACTAGTAGGCGGCACAGATACGCAGTATTTT

J: TRBJ2-3
size: -
D: TRBD2
V: TRBV27
CDR3: CASSLRTSGSIDTQYF
DNA: TGTGCCAGCAGTTTACGAACTAGCGGGAGTATAGATACGCAGTATTTT

J: TRBJ2-2
size: -
D: TRBD2
V: TRBV7-3
CDR3: CASSLKIGTSRSGELFF
DNA: TGTGCCAGCAGCTTAAAGATCGGGACTAGCCGGTCCGGGGAGCTGTTTTTT

J: TRBJ2-1
size: few
D: TRBD2
V: TRBV6-2/TRBV6-3
CDR3: CASSYGLAGVF
DNA: TGTGCCAGCAGTTACGGACTAGCGGGGGTCTTC

J: TRBJ2-7
size: few
D: -
V: TRBV5-6
CDR3: CASRRTGKGYEQYF
DNA: TGTGCCAGCAGAAGGACCGGGAAAGGCTACGAGCAGTACTTC

J: TRBJ2-3
size: few
D: TRBD2
V: TRBV12-3/TRBV12-4
CDR3: CASRRKTSEAGDTQYF
DNA: TGTGCCAGCAGACGTAAGACTAGCGAAGCGGGAGATACGCAGTATTTT

J: TRBJ1-1
size: -
D: -
V: TRBV4-1
CDR3: CASSQYLTSGFLGPEAFF
DNA: TGCGCCAGCAGCCAATATCTTACCTCCGGGTTCCTCGGACCTGAAGCTTTCTTT

J: TRBJ1-6
size: -
D: TRBD1
V: TRBV4-1
CDR3: CASSQGTGEASWNSPLHF
DNA: TGCGCCAGCAGCCAGGGGACAGGGGAAGCCTCTTGGAATTCACCCCTCCACTTT